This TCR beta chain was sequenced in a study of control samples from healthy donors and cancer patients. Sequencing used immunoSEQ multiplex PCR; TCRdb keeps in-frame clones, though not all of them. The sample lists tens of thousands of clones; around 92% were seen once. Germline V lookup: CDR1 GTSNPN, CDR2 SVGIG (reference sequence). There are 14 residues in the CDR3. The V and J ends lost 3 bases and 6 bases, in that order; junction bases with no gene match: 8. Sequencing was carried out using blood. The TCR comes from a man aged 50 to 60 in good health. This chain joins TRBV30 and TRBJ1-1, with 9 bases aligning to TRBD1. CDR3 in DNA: TGTGCCTGGAGGCCAAGACAGGGGGGCGCTGAAGCTTTCTTT. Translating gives CAWRPRQGGAEAFF.